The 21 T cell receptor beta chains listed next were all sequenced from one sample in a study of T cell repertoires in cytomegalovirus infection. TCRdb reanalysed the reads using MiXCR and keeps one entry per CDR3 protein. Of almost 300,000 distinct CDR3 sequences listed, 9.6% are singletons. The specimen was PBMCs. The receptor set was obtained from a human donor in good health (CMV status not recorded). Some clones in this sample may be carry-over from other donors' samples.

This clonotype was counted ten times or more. The CDR3 here is CASRRDARETQYF. DNA for the CDR3: TGTGCCAGCAGACGCGATGCTCGGGAGACCCAGTACTTC. This chain joins TRBV6-1 and TRBJ2-5; no firm D call. The germline V gene has CDR1 MNHNS and CDR2 SASEGT. V lost 6 bases, J lost 5 bases, and 13 bases lay in between. The CDR3 consists of 13 residues.

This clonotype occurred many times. The CDR3, as DNA: TGTGCCAGCAGTTTAAGCGGGATAGCCCAAGAGACCCAGTACTTC. Translation gives CASSLSGIAQETQYF. The chain recombines TRBV28 with TRBJ2-5, with 7 bases identical to TRBD2. The CDR3 runs to 15 residues. The germline CDR1 and CDR2 sequences are MDHEN and SYDVKM. J lost 1 base, V lost 2 bases, and 4 bases had no gene match.

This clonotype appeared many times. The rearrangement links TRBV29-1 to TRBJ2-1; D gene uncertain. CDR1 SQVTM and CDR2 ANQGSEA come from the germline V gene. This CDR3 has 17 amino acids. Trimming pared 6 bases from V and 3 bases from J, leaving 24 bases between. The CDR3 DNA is TGCAGCGTCAACCTAGAATTCCCGACGGAGTTCTACAATGAGCAGTTCTTC. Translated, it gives CSVNLEFPTEFYNEQFF.

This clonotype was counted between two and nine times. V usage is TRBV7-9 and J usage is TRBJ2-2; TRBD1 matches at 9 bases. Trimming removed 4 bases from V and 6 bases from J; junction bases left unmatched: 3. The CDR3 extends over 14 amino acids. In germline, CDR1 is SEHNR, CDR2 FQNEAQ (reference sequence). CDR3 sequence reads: CASSSGTGPGELFF. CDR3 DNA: TGTGCCAGCAGCTCCGGGACAGGGCCCGGGGAGCTGTTTTTT.

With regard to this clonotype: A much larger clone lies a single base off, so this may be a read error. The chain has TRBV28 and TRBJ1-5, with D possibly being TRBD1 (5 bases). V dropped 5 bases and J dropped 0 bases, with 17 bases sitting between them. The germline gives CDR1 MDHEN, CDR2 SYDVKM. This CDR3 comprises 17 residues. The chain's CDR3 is CASSLMPGGDSNQPQHF. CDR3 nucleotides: TGTGCCAGCAGTCTCATGCCCGGGGGGGATAGCAATCAGCCCCAGCATTTT.

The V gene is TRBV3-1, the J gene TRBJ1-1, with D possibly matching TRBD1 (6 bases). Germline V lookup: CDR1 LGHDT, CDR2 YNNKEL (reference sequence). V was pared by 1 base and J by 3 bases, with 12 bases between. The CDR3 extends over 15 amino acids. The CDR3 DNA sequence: TGTGCCAGCAGCCAAGTGTTGGGACACTACACTGAAGCTTTCTTT. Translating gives CASSQVLGHYTEAFF.

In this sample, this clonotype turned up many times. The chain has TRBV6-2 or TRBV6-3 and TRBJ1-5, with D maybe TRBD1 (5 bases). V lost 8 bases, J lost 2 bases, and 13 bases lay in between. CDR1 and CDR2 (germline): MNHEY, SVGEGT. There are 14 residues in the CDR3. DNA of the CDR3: TGTGCCAGCGGTGCAGGGTTGGGCAATCAGCCCCAGCATTTT. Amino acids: CASGAGLGNQPQHF.

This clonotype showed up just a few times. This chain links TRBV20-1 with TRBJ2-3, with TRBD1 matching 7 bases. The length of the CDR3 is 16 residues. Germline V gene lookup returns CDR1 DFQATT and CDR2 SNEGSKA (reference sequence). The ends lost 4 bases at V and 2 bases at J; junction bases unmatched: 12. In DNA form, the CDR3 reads TGCAGTGCTATAAGACAGGGAAACCTGGTCACAGATACGCAGTATTTT. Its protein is CSAIRQGNLVTDTQYF.

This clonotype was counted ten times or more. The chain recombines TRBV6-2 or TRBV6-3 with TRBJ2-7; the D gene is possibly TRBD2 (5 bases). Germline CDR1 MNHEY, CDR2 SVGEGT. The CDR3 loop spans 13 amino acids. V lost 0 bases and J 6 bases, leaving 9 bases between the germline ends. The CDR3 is CASSYSTRGEQYV. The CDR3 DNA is TGTGCCAGCAGTTACTCGACCCGGGGCGAGCAGTACGTC.

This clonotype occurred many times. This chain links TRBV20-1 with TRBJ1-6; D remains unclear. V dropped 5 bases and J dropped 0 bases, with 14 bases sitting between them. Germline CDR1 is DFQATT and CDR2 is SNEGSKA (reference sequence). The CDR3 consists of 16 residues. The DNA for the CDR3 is TGCAGTGCTCATCATTCAGGAAACTCCTATAATTCACCCCTCCACTTT. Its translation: CSAHHSGNSYNSPLHF.

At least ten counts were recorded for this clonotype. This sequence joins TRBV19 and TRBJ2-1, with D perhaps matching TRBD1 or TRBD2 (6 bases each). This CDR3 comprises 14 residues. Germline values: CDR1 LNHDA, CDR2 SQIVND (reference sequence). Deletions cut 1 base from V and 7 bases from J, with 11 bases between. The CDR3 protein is CASSIGQGRNEQFF. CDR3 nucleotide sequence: TGTGCCAGTAGTATAGGGCAGGGGAGGAATGAGCAGTTCTTC.

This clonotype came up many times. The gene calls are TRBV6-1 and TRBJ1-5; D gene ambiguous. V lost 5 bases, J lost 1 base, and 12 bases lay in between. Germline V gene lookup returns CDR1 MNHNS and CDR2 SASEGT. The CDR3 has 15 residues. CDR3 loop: CASSRKPGSNQPQHF. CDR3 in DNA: TGTGCCAGCAGTCGAAAACCTGGGAGCAATCAGCCCCAGCATTTT.

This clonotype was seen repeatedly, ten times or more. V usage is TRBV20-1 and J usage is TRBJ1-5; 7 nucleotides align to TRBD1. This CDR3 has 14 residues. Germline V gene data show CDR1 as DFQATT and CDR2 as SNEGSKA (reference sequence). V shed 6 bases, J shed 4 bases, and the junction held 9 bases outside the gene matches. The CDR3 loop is CSAPGKTGNQPQHF. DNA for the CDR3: TGCAGTGCCCCCGGAAAGACAGGGAATCAGCCCCAGCATTTT.

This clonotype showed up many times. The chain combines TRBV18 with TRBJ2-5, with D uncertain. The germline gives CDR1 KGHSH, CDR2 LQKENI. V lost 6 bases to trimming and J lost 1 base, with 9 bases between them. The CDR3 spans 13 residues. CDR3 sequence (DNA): TGTGCCAGCTCCCTGATTCTCCAAGAGACCCAGTACTTC. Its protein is CASSLILQETQYF.

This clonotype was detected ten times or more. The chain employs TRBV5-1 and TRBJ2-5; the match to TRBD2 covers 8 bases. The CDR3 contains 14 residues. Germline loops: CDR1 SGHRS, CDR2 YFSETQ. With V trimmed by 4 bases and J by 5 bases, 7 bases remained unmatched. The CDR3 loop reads CASSDTSGGETQYF. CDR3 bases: TGCGCCAGCAGCGATACATCGGGGGGGGAGACCCAGTACTTC.

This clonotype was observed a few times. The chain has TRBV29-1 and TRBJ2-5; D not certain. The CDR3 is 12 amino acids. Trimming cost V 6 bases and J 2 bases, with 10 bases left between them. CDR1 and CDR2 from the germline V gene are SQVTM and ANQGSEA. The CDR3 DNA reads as TGCAGCGTCTCCCCCCCACAAGAGACCCAGTACTTC. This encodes CSVSPPQETQYF. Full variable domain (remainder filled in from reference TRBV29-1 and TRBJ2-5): SAVISQKPSRDICQRGTSLTIQCQVDSQVTMMFWYRQQPGQSLTLIATANQGSEATYESGFVIDKFPISRPNLTFSTLTVSNMSPEDSSIYLCSVSPPQETQYFGPGTRLLVL.

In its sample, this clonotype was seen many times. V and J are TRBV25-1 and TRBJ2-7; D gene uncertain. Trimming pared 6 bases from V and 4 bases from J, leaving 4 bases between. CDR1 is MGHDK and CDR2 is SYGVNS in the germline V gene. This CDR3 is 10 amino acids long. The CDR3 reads CASREYEQYF. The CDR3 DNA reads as TGTGCCAGCAGGGAGTACGAGCAGTACTTC.

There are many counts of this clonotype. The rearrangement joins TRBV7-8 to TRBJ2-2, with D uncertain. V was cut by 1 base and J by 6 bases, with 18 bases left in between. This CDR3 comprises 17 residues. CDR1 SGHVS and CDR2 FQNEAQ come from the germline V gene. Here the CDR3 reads CASSLVWDRPGAGELFF. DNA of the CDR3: TGTGCCAGCAGCTTAGTTTGGGATAGACCTGGGGCCGGGGAGCTGTTTTTT.

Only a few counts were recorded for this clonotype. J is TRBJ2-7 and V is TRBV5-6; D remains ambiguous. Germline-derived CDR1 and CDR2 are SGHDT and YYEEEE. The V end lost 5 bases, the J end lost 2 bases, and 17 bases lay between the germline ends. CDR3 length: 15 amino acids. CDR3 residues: CASSSLLRHTYEQYV. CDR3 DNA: TGTGCCAGCAGTTCGTTACTAAGGCATACCTACGAGCAGTACGTC.

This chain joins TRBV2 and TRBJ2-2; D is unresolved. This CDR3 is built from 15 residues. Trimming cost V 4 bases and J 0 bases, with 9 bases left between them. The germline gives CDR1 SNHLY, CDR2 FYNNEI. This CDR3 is CASSGRAANTGELFF. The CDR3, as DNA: TGTGCCAGCAGTGGAAGGGCCGCGAACACCGGGGAGCTGTTTTTT.

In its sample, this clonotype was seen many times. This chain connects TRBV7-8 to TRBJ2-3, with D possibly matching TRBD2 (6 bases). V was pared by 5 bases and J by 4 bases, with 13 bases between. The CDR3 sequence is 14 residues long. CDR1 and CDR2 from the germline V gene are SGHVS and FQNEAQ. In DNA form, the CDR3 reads TGTGCCAGCAGCCCAAGGTGGGGGGCAGATACGCAGTATTTT. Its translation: CASSPRWGADTQYF.